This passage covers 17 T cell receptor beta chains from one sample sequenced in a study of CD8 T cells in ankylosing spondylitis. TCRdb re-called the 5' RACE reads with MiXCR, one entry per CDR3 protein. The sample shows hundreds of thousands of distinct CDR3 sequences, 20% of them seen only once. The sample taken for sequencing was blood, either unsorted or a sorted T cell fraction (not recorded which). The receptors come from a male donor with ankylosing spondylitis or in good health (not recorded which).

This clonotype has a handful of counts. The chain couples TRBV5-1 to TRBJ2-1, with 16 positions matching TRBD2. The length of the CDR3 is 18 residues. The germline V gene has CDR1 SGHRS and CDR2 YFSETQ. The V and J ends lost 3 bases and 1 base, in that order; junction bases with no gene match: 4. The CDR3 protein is CASSSGLAGGRSYNEQFF. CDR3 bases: TGCGCCAGCAGCTCGGGACTAGCGGGAGGGCGTTCCTACAATGAGCAGTTCTTC.

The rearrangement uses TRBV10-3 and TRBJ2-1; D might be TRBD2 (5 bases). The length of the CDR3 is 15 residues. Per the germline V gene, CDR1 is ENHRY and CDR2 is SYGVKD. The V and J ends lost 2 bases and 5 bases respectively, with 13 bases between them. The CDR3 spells CAISEVLAADNEQFF. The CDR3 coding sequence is TGTGCCATCAGTGAGGTGCTAGCAGCTGACAATGAGCAGTTCTTC.

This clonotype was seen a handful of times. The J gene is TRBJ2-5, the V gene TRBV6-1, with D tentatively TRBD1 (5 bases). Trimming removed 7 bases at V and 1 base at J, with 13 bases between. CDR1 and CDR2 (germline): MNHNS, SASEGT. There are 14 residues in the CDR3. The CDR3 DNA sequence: TGTGCCAGCAACGACAGAGCCCTCCAAGAGACCCAGTACTTC. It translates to CASNDRALQETQYF.

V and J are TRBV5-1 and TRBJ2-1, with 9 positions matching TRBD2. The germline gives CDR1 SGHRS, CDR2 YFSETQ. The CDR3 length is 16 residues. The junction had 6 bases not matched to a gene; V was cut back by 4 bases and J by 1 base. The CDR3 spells CASSPPLAGSYNEQFF. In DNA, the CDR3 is TGCGCCAGCAGCCCTCCGCTAGCGGGGTCCTACAATGAGCAGTTCTTC.

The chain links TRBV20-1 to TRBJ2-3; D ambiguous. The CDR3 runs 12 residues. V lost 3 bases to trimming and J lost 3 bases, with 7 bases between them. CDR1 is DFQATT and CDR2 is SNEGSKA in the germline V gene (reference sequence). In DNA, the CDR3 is TGCAGTGCTAGTCCAGCTACAGATACGCAGTATTTT. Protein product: CSASPATDTQYF.

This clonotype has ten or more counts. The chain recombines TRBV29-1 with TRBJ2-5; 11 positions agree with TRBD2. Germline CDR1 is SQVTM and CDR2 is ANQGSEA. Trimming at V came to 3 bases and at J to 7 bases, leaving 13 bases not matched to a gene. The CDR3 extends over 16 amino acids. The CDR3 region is CSVEGLAGGSLVTQYF. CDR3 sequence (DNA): TGCAGCGTTGAGGGGCTAGCGGGGGGATCCTTAGTGACCCAGTACTTC.

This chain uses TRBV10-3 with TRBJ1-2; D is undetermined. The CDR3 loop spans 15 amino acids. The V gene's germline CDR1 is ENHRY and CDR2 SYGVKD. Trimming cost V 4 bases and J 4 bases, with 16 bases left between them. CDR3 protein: CAISAGLEGAYGYTF. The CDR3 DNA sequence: TGTGCCATCAGTGCTGGTTTAGAGGGAGCCTATGGCTACACCTTC.

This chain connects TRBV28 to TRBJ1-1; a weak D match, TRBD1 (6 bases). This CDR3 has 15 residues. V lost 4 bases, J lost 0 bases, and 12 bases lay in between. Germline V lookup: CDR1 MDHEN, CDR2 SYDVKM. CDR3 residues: CASSSSGALNTEAFF. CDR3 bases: TGTGCCAGCAGTTCATCAGGGGCCCTGAACACTGAAGCTTTCTTT.

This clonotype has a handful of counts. The CDR3, as DNA: TGTGCCAGCAGTGGAACGAGATTAATGCATGAGCAGTTCTTC. Residues: CASSGTRLMHEQFF. The V call is TRBV27, the J call TRBJ2-1; D gene unclear. CDR3 length: 14 amino acids. Germline-derived CDR1 and CDR2 are MNHEY and SMNVEV (reference sequence). The V and J ends lost 5 bases and 8 bases respectively, with 16 bases between them.

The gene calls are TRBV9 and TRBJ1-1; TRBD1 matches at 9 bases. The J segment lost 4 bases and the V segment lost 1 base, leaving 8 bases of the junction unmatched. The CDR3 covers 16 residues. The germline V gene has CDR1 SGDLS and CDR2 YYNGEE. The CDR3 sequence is CASSVTGGAEATEAFF. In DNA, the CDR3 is TGTGCCAGCAGCGTAACAGGGGGCGCCGAGGCCACTGAAGCTTTCTTT.

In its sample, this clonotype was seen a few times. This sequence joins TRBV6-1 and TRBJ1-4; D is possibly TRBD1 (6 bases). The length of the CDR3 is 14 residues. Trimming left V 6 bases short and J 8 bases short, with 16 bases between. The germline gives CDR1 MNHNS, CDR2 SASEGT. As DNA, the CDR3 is TGTGCCAGCAGCAACAGGGTCTTCGGGGAAAAACTGTTTTTT. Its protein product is CASSNRVFGEKLFF.

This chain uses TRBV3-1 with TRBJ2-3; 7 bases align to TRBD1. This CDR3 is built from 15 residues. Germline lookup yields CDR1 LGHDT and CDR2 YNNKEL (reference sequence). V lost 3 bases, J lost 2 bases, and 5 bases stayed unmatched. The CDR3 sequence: CASSHQGGFTDTQYF. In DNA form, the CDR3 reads TGTGCCAGCAGCCACCAAGGGGGCTTCACAGATACGCAGTATTTT.

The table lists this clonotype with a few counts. The chain's CDR3 is CASSEAGTLSGQPQHF. As DNA, the CDR3 is TGTGCCAGCAGTGAAGCAGGGACGCTATCAGGTCAGCCCCAGCATTTT. This sequence joins TRBV2 and TRBJ1-5; D is perhaps TRBD1 (5 bases). This CDR3 contains 16 residues. The ends were cut back, 0 bases at V and 6 bases at J, with 15 bases in the middle. CDR1 and CDR2 (germline): SNHLY, FYNNEI.

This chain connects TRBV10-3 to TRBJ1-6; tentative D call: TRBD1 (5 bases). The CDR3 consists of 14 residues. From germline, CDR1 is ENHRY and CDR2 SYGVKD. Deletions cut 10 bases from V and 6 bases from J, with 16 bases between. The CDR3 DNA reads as TGTGCCACCCGGCCGACAGCGAGTAATTCACCCCTCCACTTT. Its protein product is CATRPTASNSPLHF.

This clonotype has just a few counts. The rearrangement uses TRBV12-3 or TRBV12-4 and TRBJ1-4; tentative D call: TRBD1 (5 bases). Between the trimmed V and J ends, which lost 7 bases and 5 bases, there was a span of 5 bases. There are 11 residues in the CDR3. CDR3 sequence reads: CASKGNEKLFF. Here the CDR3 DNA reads TGTGCCAGCAAGGGGAATGAAAAACTGTTTTTT.

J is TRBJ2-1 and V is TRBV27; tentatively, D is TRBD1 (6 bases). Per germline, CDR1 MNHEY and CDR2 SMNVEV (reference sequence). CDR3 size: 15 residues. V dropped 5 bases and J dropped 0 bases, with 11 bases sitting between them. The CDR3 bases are TGTGCCAGCAGTCTCGGACAGCCCTCCTACAATGAGCAGTTCTTC. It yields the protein CASSLGQPSYNEQFF.

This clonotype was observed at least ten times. The CDR3 is CSATPSTDTQYF. The CDR3 DNA sequence: TGCAGTGCTACCCCTAGCACAGATACGCAGTATTTT. The J gene is TRBJ2-3, the V gene TRBV20-1; D gene ambiguous. Trimming stripped 4 bases from V and 0 bases from J, with 5 bases between. Per germline, CDR1 DFQATT and CDR2 SNEGSKA (reference sequence). The CDR3 spans 12 residues.